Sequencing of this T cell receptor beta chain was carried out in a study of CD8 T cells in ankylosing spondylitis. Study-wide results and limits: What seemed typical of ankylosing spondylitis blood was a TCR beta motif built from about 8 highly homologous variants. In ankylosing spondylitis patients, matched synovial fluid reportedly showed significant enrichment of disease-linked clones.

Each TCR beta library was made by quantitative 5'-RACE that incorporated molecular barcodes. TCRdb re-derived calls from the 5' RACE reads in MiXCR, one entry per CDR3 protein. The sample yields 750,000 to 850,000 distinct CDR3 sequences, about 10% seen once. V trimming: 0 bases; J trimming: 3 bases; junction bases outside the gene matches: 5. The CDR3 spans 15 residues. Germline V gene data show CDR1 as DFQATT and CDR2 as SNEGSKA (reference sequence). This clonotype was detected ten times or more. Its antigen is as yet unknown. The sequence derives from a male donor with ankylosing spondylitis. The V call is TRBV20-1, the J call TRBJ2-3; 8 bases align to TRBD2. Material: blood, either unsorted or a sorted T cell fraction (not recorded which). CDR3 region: CSARDPGGGTDTQYF. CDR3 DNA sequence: TGCAGTGCTAGAGATCCGGGGGGGGGAACAGATACGCAGTATTTT.